These T cell receptor beta chains were read from a single sample in a study of shared clonotypes between healthy human individuals. Generated by immunoSEQ multiplex PCR, the TCRdb table keeps only in-frame clones and is missing some. The table includes fewer than 600,000 clones, 70% to 80% detected once. Sequencing used PBMCs. These receptors all stem from a woman between 40 and 50 years old in good health. Some clones in this sample may be carry-over from other donors' samples. The CDR3 runs from the conserved cysteine through the conserved F or W. D genes are given only for firm matches. Clone size appears in some rows only: once, few, many, or a class for an expanded clone.

j_call v_call clone_size d_call cdr3_nt cdr3_aa
TRBJ2-5 TRBV5-4 - - TGTGCCAGCAGCTCCTTCCCCAGCGGCACGGAGACCCAGTACTTC CASSSFPSGTETQYF
TRBJ2-5 TRBV18 - TRBD1 TGTGCCAGCTCACAAGGACAGGGGAGAACAGAGACCCAGTACTTC CASSQGQGRTETQYF
TRBJ2-1 TRBV27 - TRBD2 TGTGCCAGCAGTTCTCTAGCGGGAGTGTCCTACAATGAGCAGTTCTTC CASSSLAGVSYNEQFF
TRBJ2-5 TRBV4-2 - - TGTGCCAGCAGCCAAATCCCGGGACTCAAAGCCGAGACCCAGTACTTC CASSQIPGLKAETQYF
TRBJ2-2 TRBV28 - - TGTGCCAGCAGTCCGGGACCGATCCCCGGGGAGCTGTTTTTT CASSPGPIPGELFF
TRBJ2-5 TRBV11-2 - - TGTGCCAGCAGCTTAGGTAACAGTCAAGAGACCCAGTACTTC CASSLGNSQETQYF
TRBJ1-2 TRBV9 few TRBD1 TGTGCCAGCAGCGTAGCCGCCCGGGAGGGACAGGGAAGAGGAGGCTACACCTTC CASSVAAREGQGRGGYTF
TRBJ1-3 TRBV7-3 - - TGTGCCAGCAGCCTAACGGGGGGCTCTGGAAACACCATATATTTT CASSLTGGSGNTIYF
TRBJ1-3 TRBV10-3 - - TGTGCCATCAGTGAGAGGACAACAAGCTCTGGAAACACCATATATTTT CAISERTTSSGNTIYF
TRBJ2-2 TRBV10-3 - - TGTGCCACGCGATATGTGACTTACGGGGAGCTGTTTTTT CATRYVTYGELFF
TRBJ1-1 TRBV6-1 - - TGTGCCAGCAGTGATTTCGACACAGGGACCTCAACTGAAGCTTTCTTT CASSDFDTGTSTEAFF
TRBJ1-1 TRBV5-1 - TRBD1 TGCGCCAGCAGCTTAGGACAGGGTCCCACTGAAGCTTTCTTT CASSLGQGPTEAFF
TRBJ2-3 TRBV18 - - TGTGCCAGCTCACCACCGACCCGAGCGGATACGCAGTATTTT CASSPPTRADTQYF
TRBJ2-3 TRBV28 - TRBD1 TGTGCCAGCAGCAAGGGACAGGGTATAGATACGCAGTATTTT CASSKGQGIDTQYF
TRBJ2-3 TRBV7-9 - - TGTGCCAGCAGCTTTCTCGATAGGACCCACACAGATACGCAGTATTTT CASSFLDRTHTDTQYF
TRBJ1-4 TRBV14 - - TGTGCCAGCAGCCAACAAAATCAGGCAAATGAAAAACTGTTTTTT CASSQQNQANEKLFF
TRBJ2-1 TRBV5-1 once TRBD1 TGCGCCAGCAGCTCCCGACAGGGTTGGGGTAATGAGCAGTTCTTC CASSSRQGWGNEQFF
TRBJ2-3 TRBV5-1 once TRBD2 TGCGCCAGCAGCTGGGGACTACTCGAGGATACGCAGTATTTT CASSWGLLEDTQYF
TRBJ1-2 TRBV2 few TRBD1 TGTGCCAGCACCCAGGGGGCGCGGGGCTACACCTTC CASTQGARGYTF
TRBJ1-1 TRBV6-5 few - TGTGCCAGCAGTTACCTGGGGGTCGGAGAAGCTTTCTTT CASSYLGVGEAFF
TRBJ1-5 TRBV4-2 - - TGTGCCAGCAGCCAAGTTGGCCGCAATCAGCCCCAGCATTTT CASSQVGRNQPQHF
TRBJ1-4 TRBV7-9 - TRBD1 TGTGCCAGCAGCTGGTCGGGACAGGGGGGTGGCGTGGAACTGTTTTTT CASSWSGQGGGVELFF
TRBJ1-4 TRBV30 few - TGTGCCGTAACCCCAGGGGCTGTCGATGAAAAACTGTTTTTT CAVTPGAVDEKLFF
TRBJ2-1 TRBV10-2 - - TGCGCCAGCAGTGAGTCCCCTAGCCTAGTGGGGGATGGCTACAATGAGCAGTTCTTC CASSESPSLVGDGYNEQFF
TRBJ2-3 TRBV30 - TRBD2 TGTGCCTGGGAGACTAGCGAGAGAGATACGCAGTATTTT CAWETSERDTQYF
TRBJ1-2 TRBV28 - TRBD1 TGTGCCAGCAGAGAGACAGGGGCCTATGGCTACACCTTC CASRETGAYGYTF
TRBJ1-4 TRBV5-5 - - TGTGCCAGCAGCCCGAGGGCAGGGTCGGTTGAAAAACTGTTTTTT CASSPRAGSVEKLFF
TRBJ2-7 TRBV5-5 - TRBD2 TGTGCCAGCAGCTTGGGGCCCCTAGCGGGAAACTCCTACGAGCAGTACTTC CASSLGPLAGNSYEQYF